Detailed here is one T cell receptor beta chain. What it binds is unknown. The sample originates from a study of cytomegalovirus exposure and HLA in healthy donors. As for the study in general: Unique TCR beta sequences numbering approximately 120 million came from 150 million to 200 million T cells in an earlier analysis.

The length of the CDR3 is 14 residues. V gave up 0 bases and J gave up 7 bases; unmatched junction bases: 2. Germline lookup yields CDR1 SGDLS and CDR2 YYNGEE. Study-wide results and caveats: Researchers reported in a later analysis that a missense DCLRE1C variant was tied to TCR beta V- and J-gene trimming. An ancestry cluster, one associated with Asian ancestry, reportedly showed fewer N-insertions than the approximately 700-donor mean in a later analysis.

This PCR relied on a set of 60 Vbeta primers and 13 Jbeta primers. Sequencing was performed with immunoSEQ multiplex PCR; in TCRdb, only in-frame clones are kept and a portion is missing. The sample consists of around 150,000 clones, around 72% of them appearing once. Sequencing was done on a sample of PBMCs. The rearrangement links TRBV9 to TRBJ2-1; 9 bases map to TRBD1. This clonotype was sampled from a man in his forties or fifties in good health and CMV-seronegative. CDR3 sequence (DNA): TGTGCCAGCAGCGTAGGAGGACAGGGGAATGAGCAGTTCTTC. It encodes CASSVGGQGNEQFF.